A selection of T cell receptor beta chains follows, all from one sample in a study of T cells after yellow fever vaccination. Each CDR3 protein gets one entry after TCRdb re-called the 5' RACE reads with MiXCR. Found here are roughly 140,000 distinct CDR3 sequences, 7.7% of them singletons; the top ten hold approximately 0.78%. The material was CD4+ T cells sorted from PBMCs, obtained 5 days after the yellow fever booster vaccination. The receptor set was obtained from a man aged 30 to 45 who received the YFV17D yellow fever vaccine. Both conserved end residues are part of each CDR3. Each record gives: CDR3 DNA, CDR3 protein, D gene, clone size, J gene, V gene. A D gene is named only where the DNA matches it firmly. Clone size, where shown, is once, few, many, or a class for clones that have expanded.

DNA: TGCAGTCATAGCGGGGCCGCACAAGACAATGAGCAGTTCTTC; CDR3: CSHSGAAQDNEQFF; D: TRBD2; size: few; J: TRBJ2-1; V: TRBV20-1
DNA: TGTGCCAGCAGACGACTAGCGGCCTCCTACAATGAGCAGTTCTTC; CDR3: CASRRLAASYNEQFF; D: TRBD2; size: many; J: TRBJ2-1; V: TRBV6-2/TRBV6-3
DNA: TGTGCCAGCACCCCTAATTGGGGGGTGGATTATGGCTACACCTTC; CDR3: CASTPNWGVDYGYTF; D: -; size: many; J: TRBJ1-2; V: TRBV12-3/TRBV12-4
DNA: TGCAGCACGTGGAACCAGGGGAACACTGAAGCTTTCTTT; CDR3: CSTWNQGNTEAFF; D: -; size: -; J: TRBJ1-1; V: TRBV29-1
DNA: TGCGGCGGGACTCATGGGGAGACCCAGTACTTC; CDR3: CGGTHGETQYF; D: -; size: many; J: TRBJ2-5; V: TRBV29-1
DNA: TGTGCCTGGAAGCCGGCGGGTCCAGATACGCAGTATTTT; CDR3: CAWKPAGPDTQYF; D: -; size: few; J: TRBJ2-3; V: TRBV30
DNA: TGTGCCAGCAGTTTGGGACGCCAAGCAGGGGGCTACACCTTC; CDR3: CASSLGRQAGGYTF; D: -; size: many; J: TRBJ1-2; V: TRBV12-3/TRBV12-4
DNA: TGTGCCATCAGTGACCTCACAGGGCCCGAGACCCAGTACTTC; CDR3: CAISDLTGPETQYF; D: -; size: many; J: TRBJ2-5; V: TRBV10-3
DNA: TGTGCCAGCAGTCGCCGGGACAGGGGGCGGGATTACACTGAAGCTTTCTTT; CDR3: CASSRRDRGRDYTEAFF; D: TRBD1; size: many; J: TRBJ1-1; V: TRBV6-5
DNA: TGCAGTGCTAGACAAGTAACAGTCCCTAATGAAAAACTGTTTTTT; CDR3: CSARQVTVPNEKLFF; D: -; size: many; J: TRBJ1-4; V: TRBV20-1
DNA: TGTGCCAGCAGTGAAAACTTCGCCCACACTGAAGCTTTCTTT; CDR3: CASSENFAHTEAFF; D: -; size: many; J: TRBJ1-1; V: TRBV2
DNA: TGTGCCAGCAGTTCCCTCGGACAATCCTACGAGCAGTACTTC; CDR3: CASSSLGQSYEQYF; D: -; size: many; J: TRBJ2-7; V: TRBV6-5
DNA: TGTGCCAGCAGCTTAGGCGGGGGGTACGAGCAGTACTTC; CDR3: CASSLGGGYEQYF; D: TRBD2; size: many; J: TRBJ2-7; V: TRBV7-2
DNA: TGCAGTGCTAGAACAGGGGGCATGGGTGAAAAACTGTTTTTT; CDR3: CSARTGGMGEKLFF; D: TRBD1; size: few; J: TRBJ1-4; V: TRBV20-1
DNA: TGTGCCAGCAGTTGGGGGGGGGGAACTAGCGGGAGATCCTACGAGCAGTACTTC; CDR3: CASSWGGGTSGRSYEQYF; D: TRBD2; size: -; J: TRBJ2-7; V: TRBV6-5
DNA: TGTGCCAGCAGCTTAGATCGGTATACGCAGTATTTT; CDR3: CASSLDRYTQYF; D: -; size: many; J: TRBJ2-3; V: TRBV7-2
DNA: TGTGCCAGCAGCTTGGCGGGAATGGGCTACGAGCAGTACTTC; CDR3: CASSLAGMGYEQYF; D: -; size: few; J: TRBJ2-7; V: TRBV5-4
DNA: TGTGCCACCAGCAGAGTGGAGGACATTCAGTACTTC; CDR3: CATSRVEDIQYF; D: -; size: many; J: TRBJ2-4; V: TRBV15
DNA: TGTGCCAGCAGCTTAGCCCCATCAGAAGCTTTCTTT; CDR3: CASSLAPSEAFF; D: -; size: many; J: TRBJ1-1; V: TRBV7-9
DNA: TGCGCCAGCAGCTTGGTTCCCGTACCGAGAGGCGGGAGTGGCCACGAGCAGTACTTC; CDR3: CASSLVPVPRGGSGHEQYF; D: TRBD2; size: many; J: TRBJ2-7; V: TRBV5-1
DNA: TGTGCCAGTGGTTTACGCGGACCCGGGGAGCTGTTTTTT; CDR3: CASGLRGPGELFF; D: -; size: few; J: TRBJ2-2; V: TRBV7-2
DNA: TGTGCCAGCTCACCAGCTTCAACGGAGACCCAGTACTTC; CDR3: CASSPASTETQYF; D: -; size: few; J: TRBJ2-5; V: TRBV18
DNA: TGTGCCAGCAGCGTAGCGGGAGGACACTACAATGAGCAGTTCTTC; CDR3: CASSVAGGHYNEQFF; D: TRBD2; size: many; J: TRBJ2-1; V: TRBV9
DNA: TGTGCTAGTGGTTCTGGAATAACTGAAGCTTTCTTT; CDR3: CASGSGITEAFF; D: -; size: many; J: TRBJ1-1; V: TRBV12-5
DNA: TGTGCCAGCAGGTTATCGGGATCCTCCTACGAGCAGTACTTC; CDR3: CASRLSGSSYEQYF; D: -; size: many; J: TRBJ2-7; V: TRBV5-6
DNA: TGTGCCAGCAGGGTCCTACTTCACACAGATACGCAGTATTTT; CDR3: CASRVLLHTDTQYF; D: -; size: many; J: TRBJ2-3; V: TRBV27
DNA: TGTGCCAGCAGCCAAAGCGGCGGCACGGGGAAACTGTTTTTT; CDR3: CASSQSGGTGKLFF; D: -; size: few; J: TRBJ1-4; V: TRBV5-4
DNA: TGTGCCAGCAGTCGGCGGTTACAAGAGACCCAGTACTTC; CDR3: CASSRRLQETQYF; D: -; size: many; J: TRBJ2-5; V: TRBV12-3/TRBV12-4
DNA: TGTGCCAGCAGCTTAGCGGTGGACACCGGGGAGCTGTTTTTT; CDR3: CASSLAVDTGELFF; D: -; size: many; J: TRBJ2-2; V: TRBV7-2
DNA: TGCAGTGCTAGAGTTGGTAGCGGAACCTACAATGAGCAGTTCTTC; CDR3: CSARVGSGTYNEQFF; D: -; size: many; J: TRBJ2-1; V: TRBV20-1
DNA: TGCAGTGCTAGTTCATCGACGACTAGCGGGTTCTACGAGCAGTACTTC; CDR3: CSASSSTTSGFYEQYF; D: TRBD2; size: many; J: TRBJ2-7; V: TRBV20-1
DNA: TGTGCCAGCAGCCCGACCGGGGAGCTGTTTTTT; CDR3: CASSPTGELFF; D: -; size: many; J: TRBJ2-2; V: TRBV7-9
DNA: TGTGCCAGCAGTTCGACGGTCCAGGGGGCTTCCGGGGCCAACGTCCTGACTTTC; CDR3: CASSSTVQGASGANVLTF; D: TRBD1; size: many; J: TRBJ2-6; V: TRBV11-2
DNA: TGTGCCAGTAGTTCATCAGGGGCAGGTCAGCCCCAGCATTTT; CDR3: CASSSSGAGQPQHF; D: -; size: many; J: TRBJ1-5; V: TRBV19
DNA: TGTGCCAGCAGCTTACTAGGACAGGAGCAGTTCTTC; CDR3: CASSLLGQEQFF; D: -; size: many; J: TRBJ2-1; V: TRBV7-2
DNA: TGTGCCAGCAGCCCATACCAAGAGACCCAGTACTTC; CDR3: CASSPYQETQYF; D: -; size: many; J: TRBJ2-5; V: TRBV3-1
DNA: TGCGCCAGCAGCTTGGCCCCAACAGGGGATGAGCAGTTCTTC; CDR3: CASSLAPTGDEQFF; D: TRBD1; size: many; J: TRBJ2-1; V: TRBV5-1
DNA: TGCAGTGCCAAGCCGGGCCTAAACACCGGGGAGCTGTTTTTT; CDR3: CSAKPGLNTGELFF; D: -; size: many; J: TRBJ2-2; V: TRBV20-1
DNA: TGTGCCAGCAGTTATTATGTTGGGCGACGGGAAGCTTTCTTT; CDR3: CASSYYVGRREAFF; D: -; size: many; J: TRBJ1-1; V: TRBV28
DNA: TGTGCCAGCAGCTTAAATTTTAATTCACCCCTCCACTTT; CDR3: CASSLNFNSPLHF; D: -; size: many; J: TRBJ1-6; V: TRBV7-8
DNA: TGTGCCAGCAGTTTTTCAGGGGGCCTCGAGACCCAGTACTTC; CDR3: CASSFSGGLETQYF; D: TRBD1; size: many; J: TRBJ2-5; V: TRBV12-3/TRBV12-4
DNA: TGCGCCAGCTTTACTAGCGGGATCTACAATGAGCAGTTCTTC; CDR3: CASFTSGIYNEQFF; D: TRBD2; size: few; J: TRBJ2-1; V: TRBV10-2
DNA: TGTGCCAGCAGCCACGAGTGGACTAGCTCCTACAATGAGCAGTTCTTC; CDR3: CASSHEWTSSYNEQFF; D: TRBD2; size: few; J: TRBJ2-1; V: TRBV3-1
DNA: TGTGCCAGCAGCCCCCGGATCGGGACTAGCGTCACAGATACGCAGTATTTT; CDR3: CASSPRIGTSVTDTQYF; D: TRBD2; size: many; J: TRBJ2-3; V: TRBV7-2
DNA: TGTGCCATCAGTGAGGAGGACAGGGCGAACATTCAGTACTTC; CDR3: CAISEEDRANIQYF; D: TRBD1; size: many; J: TRBJ2-4; V: TRBV10-3
DNA: TGTGCCAGCAGCCAAGACATAGCACCTAACGCCCCAGATACGCAGTATTTT; CDR3: CASSQDIAPNAPDTQYF; D: -; size: many; J: TRBJ2-3; V: TRBV3-1
DNA: TGTGCCAGCAGCTGGGGACGGAACTATAATTCACCCCTCCACTTT; CDR3: CASSWGRNYNSPLHF; D: -; size: many; J: TRBJ1-6; V: TRBV7-6
DNA: TGCGCCAGCAGCCAAGGTACAGGGGCCCCCCGCACTGAAGCTTTCTTT; CDR3: CASSQGTGAPRTEAFF; D: TRBD1; size: many; J: TRBJ1-1; V: TRBV4-3
DNA: TGTGCCAGCGGCGTAAGGGGGGGTAGCAGGGACGCCTACGAGCAGTACTTC; CDR3: CASGVRGGSRDAYEQYF; D: -; size: -; J: TRBJ2-7; V: TRBV7-2
DNA: TGCGCCAGCAGAAGACTAGCCGACACCGGGGAGCTGTTTTTT; CDR3: CASRRLADTGELFF; D: TRBD2; size: many; J: TRBJ2-2; V: TRBV5-1